The T cell receptor beta chain described here comes from a study of cytomegalovirus exposure and HLA in healthy donors. PCR was performed using 60 Vbeta and 13 Jbeta primers. Data came from immunoSEQ multiplex PCR; TCRdb stores just in-frame clones and leaves some out. The sample carries around 130,000 clones, approximately 72% recorded once. The CDR3 length is 13 residues. V shed 4 bases and J shed 5 bases, with 10 bases lying between them. Germline CDR1 is LNHDA and CDR2 is SQIVND (reference sequence). The chain carries TRBV19 and TRBJ2-3; D gene ambiguous. Specimen: PBMCs. This sequence was found in a man younger than 35 in good health and CMV-seronegative. CDR3 nucleotide sequence: TGTGCCAGTAGTACCACGAGCCGAGATACGCAGTATTTT. Its protein product is CASSTTSRDTQYF.